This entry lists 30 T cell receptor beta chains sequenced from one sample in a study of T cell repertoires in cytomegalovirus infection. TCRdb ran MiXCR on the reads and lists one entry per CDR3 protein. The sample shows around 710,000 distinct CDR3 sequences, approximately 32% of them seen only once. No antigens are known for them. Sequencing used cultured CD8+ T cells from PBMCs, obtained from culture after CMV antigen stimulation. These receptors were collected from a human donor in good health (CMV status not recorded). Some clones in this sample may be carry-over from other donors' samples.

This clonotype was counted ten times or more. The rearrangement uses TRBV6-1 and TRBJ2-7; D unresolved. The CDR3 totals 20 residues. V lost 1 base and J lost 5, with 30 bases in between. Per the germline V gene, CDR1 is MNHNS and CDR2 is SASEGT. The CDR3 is CASSEDPMRRRPPLDHEQYV. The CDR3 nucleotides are TGTGCCAGCAGTGAAGACCCCATGCGACGGAGACCACCTCTGGATCACGAGCAGTACGTC.

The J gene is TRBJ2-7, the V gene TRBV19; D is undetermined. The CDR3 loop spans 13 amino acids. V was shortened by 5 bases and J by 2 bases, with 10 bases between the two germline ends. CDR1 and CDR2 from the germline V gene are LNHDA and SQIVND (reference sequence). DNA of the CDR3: TGTGCCAGTAGTGTGCTGAATACCTACGAGCAGTACTTC. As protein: CASSVLNTYEQYF.

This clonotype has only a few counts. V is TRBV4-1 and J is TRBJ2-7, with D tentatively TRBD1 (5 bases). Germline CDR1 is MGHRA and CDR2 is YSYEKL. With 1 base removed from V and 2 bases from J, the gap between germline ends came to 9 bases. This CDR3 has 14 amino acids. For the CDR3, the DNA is TGCGCCAGCAGCCAAGGACAGACAACCTACGAGCAGTACTTC. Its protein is CASSQGQTTYEQYF.

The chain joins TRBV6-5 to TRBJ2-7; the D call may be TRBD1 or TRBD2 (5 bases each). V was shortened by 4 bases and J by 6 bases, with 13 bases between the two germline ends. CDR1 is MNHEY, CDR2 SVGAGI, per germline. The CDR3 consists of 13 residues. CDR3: CASSFGTVSEQYF. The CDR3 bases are TGTGCCAGCAGTTTCGGGACGGTTAGCGAGCAGTACTTC.

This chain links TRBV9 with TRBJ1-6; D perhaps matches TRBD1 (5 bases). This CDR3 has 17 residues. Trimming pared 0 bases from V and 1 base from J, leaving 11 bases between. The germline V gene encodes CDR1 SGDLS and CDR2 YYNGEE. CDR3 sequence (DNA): TGTGCCAGCAGCGTAGACGGCAGGGTGTCCTATAATTCACCCCTCCACTTT. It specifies CASSVDGRVSYNSPLHF.

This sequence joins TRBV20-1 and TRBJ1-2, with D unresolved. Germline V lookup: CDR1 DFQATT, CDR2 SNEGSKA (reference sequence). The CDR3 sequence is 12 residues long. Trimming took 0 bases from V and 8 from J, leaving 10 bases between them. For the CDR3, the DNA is TGCAGTGCTAGAGATAAGGTGGTCGGCTACACCTTC. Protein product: CSARDKVVGYTF.

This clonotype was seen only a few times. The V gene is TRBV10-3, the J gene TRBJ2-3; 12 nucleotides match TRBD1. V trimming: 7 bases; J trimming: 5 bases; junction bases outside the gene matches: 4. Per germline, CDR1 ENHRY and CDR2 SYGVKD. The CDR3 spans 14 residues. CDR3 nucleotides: TGTGCCATCACTGGGACAGGGGGCGAAGATACGCAGTATTTT. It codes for CAITGTGGEDTQYF.

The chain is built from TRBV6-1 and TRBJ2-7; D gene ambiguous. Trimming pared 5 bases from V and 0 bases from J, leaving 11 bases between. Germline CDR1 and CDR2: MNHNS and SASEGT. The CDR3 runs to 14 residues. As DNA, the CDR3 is TGTGCCAGCAGTTCCAATTCCTACTCCTACGAGCAGTACGTC. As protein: CASSSNSYSYEQYV.

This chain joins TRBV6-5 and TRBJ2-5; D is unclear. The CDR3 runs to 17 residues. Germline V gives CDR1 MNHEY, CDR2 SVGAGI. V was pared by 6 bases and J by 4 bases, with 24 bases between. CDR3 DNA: TGTGCCAGCAGCTTACTCTGGCCCGAGCAAGCTGGAGAGACCCAGTACTTC. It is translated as CASSLLWPEQAGETQYF.

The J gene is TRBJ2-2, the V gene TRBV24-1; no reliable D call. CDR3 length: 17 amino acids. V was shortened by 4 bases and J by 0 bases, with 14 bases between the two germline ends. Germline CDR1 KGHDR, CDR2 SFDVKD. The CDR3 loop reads CATSDSNLGSNTGELFF. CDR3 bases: TGTGCCACCAGTGACTCCAATTTAGGGTCGAACACCGGGGAGCTGTTTTTT.

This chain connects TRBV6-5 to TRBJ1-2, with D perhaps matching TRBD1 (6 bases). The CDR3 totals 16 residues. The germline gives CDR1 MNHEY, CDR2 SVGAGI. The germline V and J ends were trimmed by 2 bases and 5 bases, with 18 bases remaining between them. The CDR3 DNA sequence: TGTGCCAGCAGTTACAGCTCGTCAGGGGCTGGGTATGGCTACACCTTC. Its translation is CASSYSSSGAGYGYTF.

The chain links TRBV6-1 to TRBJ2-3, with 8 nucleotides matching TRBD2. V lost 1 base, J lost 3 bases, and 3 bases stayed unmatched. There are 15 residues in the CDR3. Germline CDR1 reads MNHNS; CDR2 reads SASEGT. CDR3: CASSEGTSWTDTQYF. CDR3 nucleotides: TGTGCCAGCAGTGAAGGGACTAGCTGGACAGATACGCAGTATTTT.

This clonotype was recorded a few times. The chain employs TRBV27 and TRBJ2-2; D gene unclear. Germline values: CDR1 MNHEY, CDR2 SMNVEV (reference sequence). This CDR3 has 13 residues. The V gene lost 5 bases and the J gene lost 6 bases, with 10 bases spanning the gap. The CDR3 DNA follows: TGTGCCAGCAGTCCAGACGTTCCCGGGGAGCTGTTTTTT. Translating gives CASSPDVPGELFF.

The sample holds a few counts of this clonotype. For the CDR3, the DNA is TGTGCCAGCAGTTCTAGTGGCGCAGGGACGGGGGAGACCCAGTACTTC. Encoded protein: CASSSSGAGTGETQYF. This chain links TRBV28 with TRBJ2-5; D possibly uses TRBD1 or TRBD2 (5 bases each). The CDR3 is made up of 16 amino acids. Germline V CDR1 and CDR2: MDHEN, SYDVKM. V was clipped by 4 bases and J by 5 bases, with 20 bases between them.

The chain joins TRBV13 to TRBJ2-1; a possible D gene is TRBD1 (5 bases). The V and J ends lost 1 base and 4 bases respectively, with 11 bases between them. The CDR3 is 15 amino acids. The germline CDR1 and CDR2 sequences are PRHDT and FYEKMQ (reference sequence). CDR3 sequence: CASSLEARAYNEQFF. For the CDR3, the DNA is TGTGCCAGCAGCTTAGAGGCCAGGGCGTACAATGAGCAGTTCTTC.

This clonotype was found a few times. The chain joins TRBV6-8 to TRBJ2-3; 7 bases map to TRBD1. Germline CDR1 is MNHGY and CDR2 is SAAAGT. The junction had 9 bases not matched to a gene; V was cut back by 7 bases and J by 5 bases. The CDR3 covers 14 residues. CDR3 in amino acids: CASTGQVSGDTQYF. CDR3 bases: TGTGCCAGCACTGGACAGGTATCAGGAGATACGCAGTATTTT.

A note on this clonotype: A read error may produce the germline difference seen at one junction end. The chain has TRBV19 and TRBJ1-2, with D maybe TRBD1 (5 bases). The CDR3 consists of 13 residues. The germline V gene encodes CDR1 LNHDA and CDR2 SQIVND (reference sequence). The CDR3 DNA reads TGTGCCAGTTATGAACGGGGGAACTTTGGCTACACCTTC. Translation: CASYERGNFGYTF.

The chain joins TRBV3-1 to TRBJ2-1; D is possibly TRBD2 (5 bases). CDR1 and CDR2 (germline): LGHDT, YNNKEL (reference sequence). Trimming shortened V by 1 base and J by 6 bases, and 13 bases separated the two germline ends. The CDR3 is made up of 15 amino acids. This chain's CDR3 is CASSQVRPAGNEQFF. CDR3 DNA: TGTGCCAGCAGCCAAGTGCGACCCGCGGGCAATGAGCAGTTCTTC.

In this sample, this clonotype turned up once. The CDR3 loop is CSAPRGAAAPGEKLFF. The CDR3, as DNA: TGCAGTGCCCCGAGGGGGGCGGCGGCCCCAGGGGAAAAACTGTTTTTT. The J gene is TRBJ1-4, the V gene TRBV20-1, with D tentatively TRBD1 (6 bases). CDR3 size: 16 residues. The V end lost 6 bases, the J end lost 8 bases, and 25 bases lay between the germline ends. Germline V CDR1 and CDR2: DFQATT, SNEGSKA (reference sequence).

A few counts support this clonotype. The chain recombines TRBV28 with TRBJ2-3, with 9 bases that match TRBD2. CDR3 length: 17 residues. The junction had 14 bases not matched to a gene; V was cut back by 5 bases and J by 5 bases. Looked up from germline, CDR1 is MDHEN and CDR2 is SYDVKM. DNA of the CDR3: TGTGCCAGCAGTAAGGTCCCGAGCGGGGGGAGGGAAGATACGCAGTATTTT. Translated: CASSKVPSGGREDTQYF.

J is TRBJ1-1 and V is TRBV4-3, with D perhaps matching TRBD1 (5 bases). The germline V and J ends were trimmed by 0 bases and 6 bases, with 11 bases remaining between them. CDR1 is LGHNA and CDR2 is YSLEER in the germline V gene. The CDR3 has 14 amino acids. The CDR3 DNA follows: TGCGCCAGCAGCCAAGATGGGGGAGGGGCTGAAGCTTTCTTT. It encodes CASSQDGGGAEAFF.

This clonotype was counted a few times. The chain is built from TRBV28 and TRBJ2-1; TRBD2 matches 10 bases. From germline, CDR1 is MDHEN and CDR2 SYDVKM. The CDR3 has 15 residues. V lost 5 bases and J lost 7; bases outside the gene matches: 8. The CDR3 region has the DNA TGTGCCAGCAGTCAACTAGCGGGGCGGCGGAATGAGCAGTTCTTC. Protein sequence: CASSQLAGRRNEQFF. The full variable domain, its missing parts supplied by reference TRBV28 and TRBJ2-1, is DVKVTQSSRYLVKRTGEKVFLECVQDMDHENMFWYRQDPGLGLRLIYFSYDVKMKEKGDIPEGYSVSREKKERFSLILESASTNQTSMYLCASSQLAGRRNEQFFGPGTRLTVL.

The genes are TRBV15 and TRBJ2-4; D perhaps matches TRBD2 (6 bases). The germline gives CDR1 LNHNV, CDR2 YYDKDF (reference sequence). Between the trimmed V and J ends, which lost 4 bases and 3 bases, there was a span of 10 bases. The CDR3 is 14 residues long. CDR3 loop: CATSTKGGKNIQYF. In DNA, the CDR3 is TGTGCCACCAGCACGAAGGGAGGCAAAAACATTCAGTACTTC. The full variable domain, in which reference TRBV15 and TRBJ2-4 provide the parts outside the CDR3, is DAMVIQNPRYQVTQFGKPVTLSCSQTLNHNVMYWYQQKSSQAPKLLFHYYDKDFNNEADTPDNFQSRRPNTSFCFLDIRSPGLGDTAMYLCATSTKGGKNIQYFGAGTRLSVL.

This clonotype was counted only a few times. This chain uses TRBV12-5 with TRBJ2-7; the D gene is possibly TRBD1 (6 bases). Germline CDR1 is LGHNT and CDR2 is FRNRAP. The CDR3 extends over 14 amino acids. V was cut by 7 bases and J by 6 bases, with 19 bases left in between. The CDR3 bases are TGTGCTAGTGTTCCCGGGACAACCGTAGGCGAGCAGTACTTC. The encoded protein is CASVPGTTVGEQYF.

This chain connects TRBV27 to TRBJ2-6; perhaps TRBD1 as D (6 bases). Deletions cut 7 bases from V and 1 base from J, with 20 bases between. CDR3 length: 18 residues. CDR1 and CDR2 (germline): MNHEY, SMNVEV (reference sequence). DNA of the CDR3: TGTGCCAGCACGATACTTCCGGGACAAGGATCTGGGGCCAACGTCCTGACTTTC. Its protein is CASTILPGQGSGANVLTF.

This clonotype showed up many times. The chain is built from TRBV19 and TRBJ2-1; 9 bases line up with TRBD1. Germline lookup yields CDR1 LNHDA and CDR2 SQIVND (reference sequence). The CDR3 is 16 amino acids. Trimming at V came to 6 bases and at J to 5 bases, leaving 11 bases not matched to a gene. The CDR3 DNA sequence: TGTGCCAGTAGCCCCACAGGGGGCTCCGTAAACAATGAGCAGTTCTTC. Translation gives CASSPTGGSVNNEQFF.

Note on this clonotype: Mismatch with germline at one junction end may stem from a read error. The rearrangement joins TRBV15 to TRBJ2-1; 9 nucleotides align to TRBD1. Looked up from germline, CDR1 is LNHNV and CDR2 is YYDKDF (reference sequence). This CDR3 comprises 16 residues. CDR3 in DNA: TGTGTCACCAGCGCCCCGGGACAGGGCACCTACAATGAGCAGTTCTTC. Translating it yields CVTSAPGQGTYNEQFF.

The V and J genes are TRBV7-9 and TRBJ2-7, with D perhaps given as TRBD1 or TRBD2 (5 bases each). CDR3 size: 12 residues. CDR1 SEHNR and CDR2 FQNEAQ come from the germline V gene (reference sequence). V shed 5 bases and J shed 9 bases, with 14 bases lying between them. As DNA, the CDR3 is TGTGCCAGCAGCCGAGGGGAGCCTTTGCAGTACTTC. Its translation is CASSRGEPLQYF.

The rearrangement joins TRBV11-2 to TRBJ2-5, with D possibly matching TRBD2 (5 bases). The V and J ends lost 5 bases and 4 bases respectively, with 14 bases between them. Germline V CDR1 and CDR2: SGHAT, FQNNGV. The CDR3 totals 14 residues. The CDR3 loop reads CASSPSRGRETQYF. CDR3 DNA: TGTGCCAGCAGCCCTTCCCGGGGTCGAGAGACCCAGTACTTC.

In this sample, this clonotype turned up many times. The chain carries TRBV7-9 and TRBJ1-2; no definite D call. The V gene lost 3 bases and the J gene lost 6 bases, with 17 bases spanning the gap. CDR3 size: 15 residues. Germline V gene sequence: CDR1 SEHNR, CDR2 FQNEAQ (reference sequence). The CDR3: CASSFLPDLADGYTF. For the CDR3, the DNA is TGTGCCAGCAGCTTCCTACCGGACCTGGCGGATGGCTACACCTTC.